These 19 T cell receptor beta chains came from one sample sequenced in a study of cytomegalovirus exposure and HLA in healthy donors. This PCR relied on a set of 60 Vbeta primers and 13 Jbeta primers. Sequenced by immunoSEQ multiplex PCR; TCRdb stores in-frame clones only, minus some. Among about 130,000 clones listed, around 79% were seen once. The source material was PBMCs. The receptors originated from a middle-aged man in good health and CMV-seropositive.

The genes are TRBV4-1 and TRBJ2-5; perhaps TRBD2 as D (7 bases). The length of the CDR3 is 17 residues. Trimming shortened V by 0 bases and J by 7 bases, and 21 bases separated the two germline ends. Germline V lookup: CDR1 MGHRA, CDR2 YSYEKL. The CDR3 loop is CASSQDGGARLGGTQYF. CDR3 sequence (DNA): TGCGCCAGCAGCCAAGATGGGGGGGCGCGACTCGGGGGGACCCAGTACTTC.

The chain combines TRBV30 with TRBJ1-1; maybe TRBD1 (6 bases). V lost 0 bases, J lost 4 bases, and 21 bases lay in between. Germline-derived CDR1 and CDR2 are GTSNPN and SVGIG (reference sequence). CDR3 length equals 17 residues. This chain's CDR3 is CAWSVGRGFLTGTEAFF. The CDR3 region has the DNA TGTGCCTGGAGTGTGGGCAGGGGTTTTTTAACCGGCACTGAAGCTTTCTTT.

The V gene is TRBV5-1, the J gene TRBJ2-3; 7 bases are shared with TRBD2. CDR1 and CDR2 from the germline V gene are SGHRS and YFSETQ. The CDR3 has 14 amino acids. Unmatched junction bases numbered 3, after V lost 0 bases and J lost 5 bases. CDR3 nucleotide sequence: TGCGCCAGCAGCTTGGCCGGGGGGTTAGATACGCAGTATTTT. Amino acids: CASSLAGGLDTQYF.

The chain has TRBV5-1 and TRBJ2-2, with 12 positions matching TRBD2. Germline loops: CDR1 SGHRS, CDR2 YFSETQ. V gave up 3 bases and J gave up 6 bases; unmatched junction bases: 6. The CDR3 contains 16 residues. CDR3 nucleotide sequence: TGCGCCAGCAGCTCACTACTAGCGGGAGGCGCCGGGGAGCTGTTTTTT. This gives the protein CASSSLLAGGAGELFF.

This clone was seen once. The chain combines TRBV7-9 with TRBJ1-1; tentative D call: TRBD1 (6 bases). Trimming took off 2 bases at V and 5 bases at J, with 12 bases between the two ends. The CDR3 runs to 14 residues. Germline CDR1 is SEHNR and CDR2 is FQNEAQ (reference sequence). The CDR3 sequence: CASSLNTQGTEAFF. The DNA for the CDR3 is TGTGCCAGCAGCTTAAACACCCAGGGGACTGAAGCTTTCTTT.

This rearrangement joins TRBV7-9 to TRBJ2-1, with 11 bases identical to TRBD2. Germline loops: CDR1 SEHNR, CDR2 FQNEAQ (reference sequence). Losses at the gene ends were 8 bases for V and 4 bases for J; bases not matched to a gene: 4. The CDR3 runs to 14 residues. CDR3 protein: CASEVAGGYNEQFF. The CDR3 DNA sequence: TGTGCCAGCGAAGTAGCGGGGGGGTACAATGAGCAGTTCTTC.

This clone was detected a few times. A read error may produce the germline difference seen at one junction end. In DNA form, the CDR3 reads TGTTCCAGCAGCTTAGGCAGGCTCCCATCCAATGAGCAGTTCTTC. Its protein is CSSSLGRLPSNEQFF. This chain joins TRBV7-9 and TRBJ2-1; no firm D call. The V gene's germline CDR1 is SEHNR and CDR2 FQNEAQ (reference sequence). The CDR3 is 15 amino acids.

The CDR3 spells CASSVQAGAWGNYGYTF. CDR3 bases: TGTGCCAGCAGTGTGCAGGCAGGGGCCTGGGGGAACTATGGCTACACCTTC. The J gene is TRBJ1-2, the V gene TRBV6-1, with D possibly matching TRBD1 (6 bases). This CDR3 contains 17 residues. Between the trimmed V and J ends, which lost 4 bases and 2 bases, there was a span of 20 bases. Germline V gene lookup returns CDR1 MNHNS and CDR2 SASEGT.

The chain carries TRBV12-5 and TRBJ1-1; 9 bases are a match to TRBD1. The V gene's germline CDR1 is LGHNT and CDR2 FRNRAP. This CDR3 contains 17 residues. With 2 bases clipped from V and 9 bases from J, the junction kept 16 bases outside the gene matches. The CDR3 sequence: CASGLWTGAWDGMKAFF. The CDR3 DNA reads TGTGCTAGTGGTTTGTGGACAGGGGCTTGGGATGGCATGAAAGCTTTCTTT.

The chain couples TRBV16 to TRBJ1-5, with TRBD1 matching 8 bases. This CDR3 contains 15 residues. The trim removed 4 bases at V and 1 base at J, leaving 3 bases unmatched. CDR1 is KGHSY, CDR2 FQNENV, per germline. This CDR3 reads CASSPRGRSNQPQHF. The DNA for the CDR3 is TGTGCCAGCAGCCCCAGGGGGCGAAGCAATCAGCCCCAGCATTTT.

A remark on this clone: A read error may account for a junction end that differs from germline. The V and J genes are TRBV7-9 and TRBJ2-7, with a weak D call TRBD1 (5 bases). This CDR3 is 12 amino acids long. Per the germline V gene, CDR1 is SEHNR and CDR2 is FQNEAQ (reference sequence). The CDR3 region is CSSTTLGADFSF. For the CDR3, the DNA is TGTTCCAGCACCACTTTAGGGGCAGACTTTAGCTTC.

CDR3 protein: CASSLGGGRALDEQYF. DNA for the CDR3: TGTGCCAGCAGCTTAGGAGGTGGGAGGGCCCTCGACGAGCAGTACTTC. The rearrangement uses TRBV7-6 and TRBJ2-5, with 7 bases lining up with TRBD2. The J call is doubtful: the DNA matches TRBJ2-7 better. The V gene's germline CDR1 is SGHVS and CDR2 FNYEAQ. The CDR3 is 16 residues long.

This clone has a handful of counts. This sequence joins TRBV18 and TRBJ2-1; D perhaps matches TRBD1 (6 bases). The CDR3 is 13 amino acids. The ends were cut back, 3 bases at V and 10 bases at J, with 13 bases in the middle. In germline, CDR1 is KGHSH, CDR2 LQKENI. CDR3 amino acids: CASSPDSRGEQFF. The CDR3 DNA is TGTGCCAGCTCACCGGACAGTCGCGGGGAGCAGTTCTTC.

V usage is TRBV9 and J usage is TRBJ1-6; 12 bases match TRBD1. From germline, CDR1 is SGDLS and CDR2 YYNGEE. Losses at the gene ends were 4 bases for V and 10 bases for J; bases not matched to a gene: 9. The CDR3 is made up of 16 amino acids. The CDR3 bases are TGTGCCAGCAGCAAACGGCCGGGACAGGGGGCCTCACCCCTCCACTTT. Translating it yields CASSKRPGQGASPLHF.

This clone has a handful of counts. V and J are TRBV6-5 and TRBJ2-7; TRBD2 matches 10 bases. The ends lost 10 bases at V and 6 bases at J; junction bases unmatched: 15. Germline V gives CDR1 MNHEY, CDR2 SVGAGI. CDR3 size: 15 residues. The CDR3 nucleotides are TGTGCCATCACCGAGATGAGCGGGAGGGCGTCCGAGCAGTACTTC. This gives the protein CAITEMSGRASEQYF.

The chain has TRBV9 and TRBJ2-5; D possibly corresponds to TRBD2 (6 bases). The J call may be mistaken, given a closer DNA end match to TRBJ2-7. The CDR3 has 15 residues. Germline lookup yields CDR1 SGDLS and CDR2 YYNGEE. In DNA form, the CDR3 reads TGTGCCAGCAGCGCCGCCGGGACTTTCCCCTACGAGCAGTACTTC. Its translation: CASSAAGTFPYEQYF.

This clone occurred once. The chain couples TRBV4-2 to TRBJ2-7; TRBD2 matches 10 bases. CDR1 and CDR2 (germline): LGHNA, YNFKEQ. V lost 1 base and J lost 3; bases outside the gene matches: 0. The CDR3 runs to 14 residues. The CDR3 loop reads CASSQASGGYEQYF. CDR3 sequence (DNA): TGTGCCAGCAGCCAAGCTAGCGGGGGCTACGAGCAGTACTTC.

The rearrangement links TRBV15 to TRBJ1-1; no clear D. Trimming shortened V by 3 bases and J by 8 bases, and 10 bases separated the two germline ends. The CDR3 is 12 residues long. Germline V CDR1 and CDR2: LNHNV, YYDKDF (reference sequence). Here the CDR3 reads CATSRGPLEAFF. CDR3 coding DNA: TGTGCCACCAGCAGGGGCCCCTTGGAAGCTTTCTTT.

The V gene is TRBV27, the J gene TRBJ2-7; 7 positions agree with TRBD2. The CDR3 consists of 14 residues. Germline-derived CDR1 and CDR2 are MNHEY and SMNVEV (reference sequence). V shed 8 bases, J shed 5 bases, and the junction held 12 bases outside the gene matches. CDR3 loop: CASALASSGNEQYF. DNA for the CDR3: TGTGCCAGCGCACTAGCGTCCAGCGGTAACGAGCAGTACTTC.